This passage covers 30 T cell receptor beta chains from one sample sequenced in a study of blood T cells in healthy people across ages. The use of a sample-barcoded 5' primer and a J-beta primer mix characterized a second PCR of about 7 to 12 cycles. TCRdb used MiXCR to reprocess the 5' RACE reads, holding one entry per CDR3 protein. In the table there are about 830,000 distinct CDR3 sequences, 62% of which are singletons. Sequencing was done on a sample of blood. These receptors were obtained from a young man in good health.

This clonotype was seen a handful of times. The chain carries TRBV7-2 and TRBJ1-2; D remains unclear. V shed 5 bases and J shed 0 bases, with 10 bases lying between them. This CDR3 comprises 14 residues. Germline V gene lookup returns CDR1 SGHTA and CDR2 FQGNSA. The chain's CDR3 is CASSLRTSNYGYTF. Written as DNA, the CDR3 is TGTGCCAGCAGCCTCCGTACCTCTAACTATGGCTACACCTTC.

The J gene is TRBJ1-1, the V gene TRBV7-4; 9 nucleotides line up with TRBD1. Looked up from germline, CDR1 is SGHVT and CDR2 is SQSDAQ. The junction had 23 bases not matched to a gene; V was cut back by 5 bases and J by 1 base. The CDR3 is made up of 21 amino acids. The CDR3 reads CASSALSGTGRVSGTNTEAFF. The CDR3 DNA reads TGTGCCAGCAGCGCCCTAAGCGGGACAGGGAGAGTCTCGGGAACGAACACTGAAGCTTTCTTT. The full variable domain, in which reference TRBV7-4 and TRBJ1-1 provide the parts outside the CDR3, is GAGVSQSPRYKVAKRGRDVALRCDSISGHVTLYWYRQTLGQGSEVLTYSQSDAQRDKSGRPSGRFSAERPERSVSTLKIQRTEQGDSAVYLCASSALSGTGRVSGTNTEAFFGQGTRLTVV.

The rearrangement uses TRBV6-5 and TRBJ2-7; TRBD1 might be the D (5 bases). CDR3 size: 15 residues. Germline-derived CDR1 and CDR2 are MNHEY and SVGAGI. The germline V and J ends were trimmed by 0 bases and 7 bases, with 16 bases remaining between them. CDR3 amino acids: CASSYSLGALREQYF. CDR3 nucleotide sequence: TGTGCCAGCAGTTACTCGTTAGGGGCGCTTCGGGAGCAGTACTTC.

The rearrangement uses TRBV12-3 or TRBV12-4 and TRBJ2-5, with a possible D match to TRBD2 (6 bases). The DNA end favors TRBJ2-1, so the J call may be wrong. The CDR3 is made up of 16 amino acids. The CDR3 DNA sequence: TGTGCCAGCAGTTTAGGAGGAGGGCTAACACGAGCGCGGCAGTTCTTC. Translated, it gives CASSLGGGLTRARQFF.

V gene TRBV11-1 combines with J gene TRBJ2-5; D gene unclear. Per germline, CDR1 SGHAT and CDR2 FQDESV (reference sequence). The CDR3 is 11 residues long. V was shortened by 5 bases and J by 11 bases, with 12 bases between the two germline ends. For the CDR3, the DNA is TGTGCCAGCAGCCCCGGATACGGGCAGTACTTC. It translates to CASSPGYGQYF.

The rearrangement links TRBV6-5 to TRBJ2-5; 9 bases are a match to TRBD2. In germline, CDR1 is MNHEY, CDR2 SVGAGI. The junction had 9 bases not matched to a gene; V was cut back by 0 bases and J by 4 bases. CDR3 length: 17 amino acids. The CDR3 DNA reads as TGTGCCAGCAGTTACTCGGCGGGGGGGTTCCCCCCAGAGACCCAGTACTTC. It codes for CASSYSAGGFPPETQYF.

In this sample, this clonotype turned up a few times. This chain uses TRBV4-3 with TRBJ1-1, with unresolved D. This CDR3 has 13 residues. The V gene lost 3 bases and the J gene lost 1 base, with 6 bases spanning the gap. Germline V lookup: CDR1 LGHNA, CDR2 YSLEER. This chain's CDR3 is CASSQRGNTEAFF. CDR3 DNA: TGCGCCAGCAGCCAGCGGGGGAACACTGAAGCTTTCTTT.

The chain links TRBV5-5 to TRBJ2-4; D call uncertain. CDR1 and CDR2 from the germline V gene are SGHKS and YYEKEE (reference sequence). This CDR3 comprises 15 residues. The V end was cut by 0 bases, the J end by 8 bases, with 15 bases between. CDR3 nucleotide sequence: TGTGCCAGCAGCTTGGCCGGTCAGGAGCCGGACATTCAGTACTTC. It yields the protein CASSLAGQEPDIQYF.

This clonotype showed up just once. The rearrangement uses TRBV20-1 and TRBJ2-3, with a possible D match to TRBD2 (7 bases). Germline V gene sequence: CDR1 DFQATT, CDR2 SNEGSKA (reference sequence). The CDR3 totals 13 residues. For the CDR3, the DNA is TGCAGCCGAGGGGGGGCTTTTACAGATACGCAGTATTTT. Protein product: CSRGGAFTDTQYF.

This clonotype was detected only a few times. One junction end does not reproduce the germline sequence, and a read error may be involved. V is TRBV5-1 and J is TRBJ2-7; 9 nucleotides align to TRBD1. From germline, CDR1 is SGHRS and CDR2 YFSETQ. CDR3 size: 14 residues. Written as DNA, the CDR3 is TGTGCCAGCAGTTTAGCCGGGACAGGGTACGAGCAGTACTTC. Protein sequence: CASSLAGTGYEQYF.

The CDR3 here is CASSFNQDNYGYTF. DNA for the CDR3: TGTGCCAGCAGCTTTAATCAGGATAACTATGGCTACACCTTC. The chain links TRBV7-9 to TRBJ1-2; D is ambiguous. Trimming shortened V by 3 bases and J by 1 base, and 9 bases separated the two germline ends. CDR3 length: 14 amino acids. Germline-derived CDR1 and CDR2 are SEHNR and FQNEAQ (reference sequence).

CDR3 loop: CASSLSGRGVQQYF. The CDR3 DNA is TGTGCCAGCAGCTTATCAGGACGGGGAGTTCAGCAGTACTTC. This rearrangement joins TRBV7-9 to TRBJ2-7; D is perhaps TRBD2 (5 bases). This CDR3 has 14 residues. Trimming removed 2 bases at V and 8 bases at J, with 16 bases between. In germline, CDR1 is SEHNR, CDR2 FQNEAQ (reference sequence).

The V gene is TRBV28, the J gene TRBJ2-5; TRBD2 agrees at 8 bases. CDR1 is MDHEN, CDR2 SYDVKM, per germline. With 7 bases clipped from V and 2 bases from J, the junction kept 6 bases outside the gene matches. CDR3 length: 14 amino acids. Here the CDR3 DNA reads TGTGCCAGCAACCCGCCTAGCGGGCAAGAGACCCAGTACTTC. It translates to CASNPPSGQETQYF.

This clonotype was counted only a few times. V is TRBV7-3 and J is TRBJ2-3; D is perhaps TRBD1 or TRBD2 (5 bases each). V was trimmed by 2 bases and J by 11 bases, leaving 11 bases between them. The CDR3 contains 12 residues. The germline V gene encodes CDR1 SGHTA and CDR2 FQGTGA. CDR3 in amino acids: CASSLQGRQQYF. CDR3 sequence (DNA): TGTGCCAGCAGCTTACAGGGACGGCAGCAGTATTTT.

J is TRBJ1-6 and V is TRBV3-1; D remains ambiguous. Trimming removed 1 base at V and 8 bases at J, with 6 bases between. Per the germline V gene, CDR1 is LGHDT and CDR2 is YNNKEL (reference sequence). This CDR3 spans 13 amino acids. The CDR3 here is CASSQGRDSPLHF. The CDR3 nucleotides read TGTGCCAGCAGCCAAGGGCGGGATTCACCCCTCCACTTT.

V is TRBV28 and J is TRBJ1-5; 11 nucleotides match TRBD1. J lost 9 bases, V lost 4 bases, and 8 bases had no gene match. CDR3 length: 15 amino acids. The germline V gene has CDR1 MDHEN and CDR2 SYDVKM. The CDR3 DNA reads TGTGCCAGCAGTTGGACAGGGGGCTCCGAGGGGCCCCAGCATTTT. Its protein is CASSWTGGSEGPQHF.

The genes are TRBV12-3 or TRBV12-4 and TRBJ2-4, with D possibly matching TRBD1 (5 bases). The J call is in doubt because the DNA end fits TRBJ2-7 better. The CDR3 totals 15 residues. The CDR3 sequence: CASSNSQGLSYEQYF. The CDR3 nucleotides read TGTGCCAGCAGCAATAGTCAGGGTTTGAGCTACGAGCAGTACTTC.

The V and J genes are TRBV27 and TRBJ2-2; 7 bases align to TRBD1. Losses at the gene ends were 5 bases for V and 4 bases for J; bases not matched to a gene: 7. The CDR3 is 15 residues long. Per germline, CDR1 MNHEY and CDR2 SMNVEV (reference sequence). CDR3: CASSARQGPTGELFF. CDR3 DNA: TGTGCCAGCAGTGCCCGACAGGGACCCACCGGGGAGCTGTTTTTT.

Written as DNA, the CDR3 is TGTGCCACCAGTGATTGGACAGGCTACGAGCAGTACTTC. Residues: CATSDWTGYEQYF. The gene calls are TRBV24-1 and TRBJ2-7, with 7 bases lining up with TRBD1. CDR3 size: 13 residues. With V trimmed by 2 bases and J by 3 bases, 0 bases remained unmatched. Germline V gene sequence: CDR1 KGHDR, CDR2 SFDVKD.

V gene TRBV20-1 combines with J gene TRBJ2-1; TRBD2 aligns across 7 bases. The CDR3 extends over 15 amino acids. V was pared by 0 bases and J by 7 bases, with 9 bases of the junction left unmatched. CDR1 is DFQATT and CDR2 is SNEGSKA in the germline V gene (reference sequence). The CDR3 here is CSAREPGLVENEQFF. The CDR3 bases are TGCAGTGCTAGAGAACCCGGACTAGTTGAGAATGAGCAGTTCTTC.

This clonotype was found once. The genes are TRBV6-2 or TRBV6-3 and TRBJ2-4; D may be TRBD2 (6 bases). The J call may not be correct, given that the DNA end is closer to TRBJ2-7. The CDR3 totals 14 residues. Germline loops: CDR1 MNHEY, CDR2 SVGEGT. The CDR3 sequence: CASSYPGLSYEQYF. The CDR3 DNA follows: TGTGCCAGCAGTTACCCGGGACTGAGCTACGAGCAGTACTTC.

This clonotype occurred a few times. The chain joins TRBV2 to TRBJ2-7; 7 bases are a match to TRBD1. Germline values: CDR1 SNHLY, CDR2 FYNNEI. This CDR3 is 15 amino acids long. The junction had 10 bases not matched to a gene; V was cut back by 6 bases and J by 2 bases. This CDR3 is CASSQIGTVAYEQYF. The CDR3 nucleotides are TGTGCCAGCAGCCAAATCGGGACAGTCGCCTACGAGCAGTACTTC.

This clonotype was observed a few times. The V gene is TRBV7-9, the J gene TRBJ2-1; 7 positions agree with TRBD1. V trimming: 5 bases; J trimming: 4 bases; junction bases outside the gene matches: 2. CDR1 and CDR2 from the germline V gene are SEHNR and FQNEAQ (reference sequence). The CDR3 runs to 13 residues. The CDR3 DNA follows: TGTGCCAGCAGCGCGACAGGGTACAATGAGCAGTTCTTC. The encoded protein is CASSATGYNEQFF.

CDR3 DNA: TGTGCCAGCAGTTCGAGGGGCCAGGGCCCAAACTATGGCTACACCTTC. Residues: CASSSRGQGPNYGYTF. The rearrangement links TRBV7-8 to TRBJ1-2; possibly TRBD1 for D (5 bases). This CDR3 is built from 16 residues. Germline V gene data show CDR1 as SGHVS and CDR2 as FQNEAQ. The germline V and J ends were trimmed by 6 bases and 2 bases, with 19 bases remaining between them.

The gene calls are TRBV20-1 and TRBJ2-7; D is uncertain. V lost 5 bases and J 0 bases, leaving 11 bases between the germline ends. CDR3 length: 13 amino acids. The V gene's germline CDR1 is DFQATT and CDR2 SNEGSKA (reference sequence). The CDR3 bases are TGCAGTGCTTTAGGCATTAGCTCCTACGAGCAGTACTTC. Its translation: CSALGISSYEQYF.

This chain connects TRBV4-3 to TRBJ2-3; D gene uncertain. Trimming shortened V by 0 bases and J by 2 bases, and 12 bases separated the two germline ends. Germline V gene data show CDR1 as LGHNA and CDR2 as YSLEER. The length of the CDR3 is 16 residues. This chain's CDR3 is CASSQDPRALTDTQYF. The DNA for the CDR3 is TGCGCCAGCAGCCAAGATCCCCGGGCCCTCACAGATACGCAGTATTTT.

The chain is built from TRBV5-1 and TRBJ2-3; D remains ambiguous. CDR1 SGHRS and CDR2 YFSETQ come from the germline V gene. The ends were cut back, 1 base at V and 6 bases at J, with 12 bases in the middle. The CDR3 totals 14 residues. In DNA, the CDR3 is TGCGCCAGCAGCTTGACCCCCCCACCGGATACGCAGTATTTT. It specifies CASSLTPPPDTQYF.

The chain combines TRBV7-6 with TRBJ2-3, with 13 bases that match TRBD2. The length of the CDR3 is 18 residues. V lost 5 bases to trimming and J lost 2 bases; unmatched junction nucleotides: 10. Germline loops: CDR1 SGHVS, CDR2 FNYEAQ. In DNA form, the CDR3 reads TGTGCCAGCAGCCCCAGGACTAGCGGGGGTTCTATCACAGATACGCAGTATTTT. It yields the protein CASSPRTSGGSITDTQYF.

The CDR3 DNA reads as TGCAGCGTGAGTCCGTGGAGGAAAGAGATCTCCTACAATGAGCAGTTCTTC. The encoded protein is CSVSPWRKEISYNEQFF. The J gene is TRBJ2-1, the V gene TRBV29-1; D might be TRBD2 (5 bases). V was trimmed by 6 bases and J by 0 bases, leaving 21 bases between them. The CDR3 is 17 amino acids. Germline V CDR1 and CDR2: SQVTM, ANQGSEA.

V is TRBV28 and J is TRBJ2-3, with unresolved D. V was clipped by 2 bases and J by 0 bases, with 9 bases between them. This CDR3 is built from 15 residues. Germline V CDR1 and CDR2: MDHEN, SYDVKM. DNA of the CDR3: TGTGCCAGCAGTTTAGGGCGCCTTAGCACAGATACGCAGTATTTT. The encoded protein is CASSLGRLSTDTQYF.